What follows are 18 T cell receptor beta chains derived from one specimen sequenced in a study of T cell responses to AZD1222 COVID-19 vaccine. Assay used: immunoSEQ multiplex PCR; TCRdb lists only in-frame clones, some missing. The data hold approximately 140,000 clones, with about 93% observed a single time. The sequenced sample was peripheral blood, obtained on day 0 of AZD1222 vaccination. These receptors were taken from an adult in good health.

The rearrangement links TRBV3-1 (or the pseudogene TRBV3-2) to TRBJ1-6; a possible D gene is TRBD1 (6 bases). Trimming pared 9 bases from V and 0 bases from J, leaving 9 bases between. CDR3 length: 14 residues. The germline V gene encodes CDR1 LGHDT and CDR2 YNNKEL (reference sequence). CDR3 in DNA: TGTGCCAGTAGGGGGAGCTCCTATAATTCACCCCTCCACTTT. It is translated as CASRGSSYNSPLHF.

The table lists this clone with a few counts. This chain uses TRBV5-1 with TRBJ1-5; D uncertain. Trimming left V 0 bases short and J 6 bases short, with 7 bases between. Germline lookup yields CDR1 SGHRS and CDR2 YFSETQ. The CDR3 has 13 residues. CDR3 in DNA: TGCGCCAGCAGCTTGGCCAGTGGTCAGCCCCAGCATTTT. This translates into CASSLASGQPQHF.

V usage is TRBV2 and J usage is TRBJ1-3; D is undetermined. In germline, CDR1 is SNHLY, CDR2 FYNNEI. The CDR3 covers 15 residues. V was cut by 2 bases and J by 0 bases, with 8 bases left in between. The CDR3, as DNA: TGTGCCAGCAGTGAAAGTTCCCTCTCTGGAAACACCATATATTTT. This gives the protein CASSESSLSGNTIYF. The whole variable domain, filled in from reference TRBV2 and TRBJ1-3, reads EPEVTQTPSHQVTQMGQEVILRCVPISNHLYFYWYRQILGQKVEFLVSFYNNEISEKSEIFDDQFSVERPDGSNFTLKIRSTKLEDSAMYFCASSESSLSGNTIYFGEGSWLTVV.

The rearrangement links TRBV28 to TRBJ2-5; 7 nucleotides agree with TRBD1. V was pared by 2 bases and J by 7 bases, with 13 bases of the junction left unmatched. The CDR3 contains 16 residues. CDR1 and CDR2 (germline): MDHEN, SYDVKM. In DNA form, the CDR3 reads TGTGCCAGCAGTTTAAGGGACAGATTGCCGTTAGCGACCCAGTACTTC. Translation gives CASSLRDRLPLATQYF.

The rearrangement joins TRBV3-1 (or the pseudogene TRBV3-2) to TRBJ2-7; 8 bases are a match to TRBD1. V dropped 4 bases and J dropped 5; count of bases not matched to a gene: 7. The CDR3 runs 14 residues. CDR1 is LGHDT, CDR2 YNNKEL, per germline (reference sequence). In nucleotides, the CDR3 is TGTGCCAGCAGCCCAGGGACAGGTCCCCACGAGCAGTACGTC. Translated, it gives CASSPGTGPHEQYV.

This chain connects TRBV7-9 to TRBJ1-3, with D uncertain. This CDR3 comprises 12 residues. V was pared by 3 bases and J by 11 bases, with 11 bases between. Germline CDR1 SEHNR, CDR2 FQNEAQ (reference sequence). This chain's CDR3 is CASSLLLMAIYF. The CDR3 coding sequence is TGTGCCAGCAGCTTGCTCTTGATGGCCATATATTTT. The full variable domain, completed using reference TRBV7-9 and TRBJ1-3, is DTGVSQNPRHKITKRGQNVTFRCDPISEHNRLYWYRQTLGQGPEFLTYFQNEAQLEKSRLLSDRFSAERPKGSFSTLEIQRTEQGDSAMYLCASSLLLMAIYFGEGSWLTVV.

The rearrangement uses TRBV2 and TRBJ2-3; D unresolved. This CDR3 contains 13 residues. Germline CDR1 and CDR2: SNHLY and FYNNEI. Trimming took 8 bases from V and 2 from J, leaving 11 bases between them. The CDR3 protein is CASESGYTDTQYF. The DNA of the CDR3 is TGTGCCAGCGAGTCCGGCTACACAGATACGCAGTATTTT.

This sequence joins TRBV19 and TRBJ1-5; D uncertain. The V and J ends lost 7 bases and 7 bases respectively, with 2 bases between them. Germline V gene lookup returns CDR1 LNHDA and CDR2 SQIVND (reference sequence). The CDR3 covers 9 residues. Written as DNA, the CDR3 is TGTGCCAGTATCCAGCCCCAGCATTTT. This gives the protein CASIQPQHF.

The rearrangement uses TRBV7-4 and TRBJ1-2, with a possible D match to TRBD1 (6 bases). There are 17 residues in the CDR3. CDR1 is SGHVT, CDR2 SQSDAQ, per germline. Trimming stripped 5 bases from V and 0 bases from J, with 19 bases between. The CDR3 reads CASSNALDRPANYGYTF. The CDR3 coding sequence is TGTGCCAGCAGCAACGCACTCGACAGGCCCGCTAACTATGGCTACACCTTC.

The J gene is TRBJ1-5, the V gene TRBV4-3, with a possible D match to TRBD1 (6 bases). Germline V gene lookup returns CDR1 LGHNA and CDR2 YSLEER. Trimming cost V 0 bases and J 6 bases, with 12 bases left between them. The CDR3 totals 15 residues. This CDR3 reads CASSQEYEQGQPQHF. CDR3 sequence (DNA): TGCGCCAGCAGCCAAGAATATGAACAGGGTCAGCCCCAGCATTTT.

This sequence joins TRBV7-9 and TRBJ1-5; D is undetermined. CDR1 and CDR2 from the germline V gene are SEHNR and FQNEAQ (reference sequence). Trimming shortened V by 5 bases and J by 4 bases, and 6 bases separated the two germline ends. The length of the CDR3 is 12 residues. CDR3 DNA sequence: TGTGCCAGCAGCCACGCAAATCAGCCCCAGCATTTT. It is translated as CASSHANQPQHF. Full variable domain (outside the CDR3, taken from reference TRBV7-9 and TRBJ1-5): DTGVSQNPRHKITKRGQNVTFRCDPISEHNRLYWYRQTLGQGPEFLTYFQNEAQLEKSRLLSDRFSAERPKGSFSTLEIQRTEQGDSAMYLCASSHANQPQHFGDGTRLSIL.

V and J are TRBV10-3 and TRBJ1-2; 9 bases are shared with TRBD1. V dropped 3 bases and J dropped 2; count of bases not matched to a gene: 4. Germline V lookup: CDR1 ENHRY, CDR2 SYGVKD. The CDR3 runs to 15 residues. The CDR3 protein is CAISDTGGRNYGYTF. DNA of the CDR3: TGTGCCATCAGTGATACAGGGGGCAGGAACTATGGCTACACCTTC.

J is TRBJ2-3 and V is TRBV7-9, with D perhaps matching TRBD1 (5 bases). The CDR3 consists of 15 residues. Germline V gene lookup returns CDR1 SEHNR and CDR2 FQNEAQ (reference sequence). V shed 2 bases and J shed 1 base, with 10 bases lying between them. The CDR3 spells CASSLSSRGTDTQYF. As DNA, the CDR3 is TGTGCCAGCAGCTTATCATCCAGGGGCACAGATACGCAGTATTTT.

The chain couples TRBV28 to TRBJ2-5, with TRBD2 matching 8 bases. Trimming took 1 base from V and 2 from J; bases not matched to a gene: 9. Germline CDR1 MDHEN, CDR2 SYDVKM. The CDR3 contains 17 residues. The CDR3 spells CASSLLGGSGAQETQYF. Written as DNA, the CDR3 is TGTGCCAGCAGTTTATTGGGCGGTAGCGGGGCACAAGAGACCCAGTACTTC.

The chain combines TRBV6-5 with TRBJ1-1; no definite D call. This CDR3 comprises 12 residues. The V and J ends lost 7 bases and 1 base respectively, with 7 bases between them. CDR1 and CDR2 from the germline V gene are MNHEY and SVGAGI. CDR3 in amino acids: CASKRANTEAFF. DNA for the CDR3: TGTGCCAGCAAGAGGGCGAACACTGAAGCTTTCTTT.

This clone showed up just once. CDR3 nucleotide sequence: TGTGCCAGCTCCCCTGGACAGGTTGGAAAACTGTTTTTT. Translation: CASSPGQVGKLFF. The chain links TRBV18 to TRBJ1-4; TRBD1 agrees at 7 bases. Trimming cost V 6 bases and J 10 bases; bases outside gene matches: 8. The CDR3 extends over 13 amino acids. The germline CDR1 and CDR2 sequences are KGHSH and LQKENI.

The chain carries TRBV6-2 or TRBV6-3 and TRBJ1-5, with TRBD1 identical over 7 bases. Germline-derived CDR1 and CDR2 are MNHEY and SVGEGT. The CDR3 is 17 residues long. The trim removed 0 bases at V and 4 bases at J, leaving 9 bases unmatched. CDR3 sequence reads: CASSYSSRQGENQPQHF. CDR3 sequence (DNA): TGTGCCAGCAGTTACTCGTCGCGGCAGGGGGAAAATCAGCCCCAGCATTTT.

The chain links TRBV7-9 to TRBJ1-2, with unresolved D. This CDR3 has 14 amino acids. Looked up from germline, CDR1 is SEHNR and CDR2 is FQNEAQ (reference sequence). The germline V and J ends were trimmed by 1 base and 7 bases, with 13 bases remaining between them. CDR3 sequence (DNA): TGTGCCAGCAGCTTAGGGGGAAGTACGAGTGGCTACACCTTC. Translation gives CASSLGGSTSGYTF.